The TCR beta chain under discussion was sequenced for a study of identical twins. There are 14 residues in the CDR3. V lost 5 bases, J lost 5 bases, and 10 bases lay in between. A universal primer site came from template switching; cDNA carried unique molecular identifiers. TCRdb ran MiXCR on the 5' RACE reads and lists one entry per CDR3 protein. The profile shows around 670,000 distinct CDR3 sequences, around 6% of them singletons. Study findings and constraints: Where out-of-frame alpha sequences were twin-shared, they showed excess low generation probability. For monozygotic twins, models underestimated out-of-frame TCR alpha sharing.

This clonotype was counted at least ten times. As yet, its antigen is unknown. The clonotype was recovered from a young man in good health. The rearrangement uses TRBV12-3 or TRBV12-4 and TRBJ2-6, with D possibly TRBD1 on 5 matching bases. The sequencing input was naive T cells sorted from blood. CDR3 coding DNA: TGTGCCAGCAGTCCAGGGTTCCGGGCCAACGTCCTGACTTTC. Protein product: CASSPGFRANVLTF.